The 10 T cell receptor beta chains in this list originate from one sample, sequenced in a study of spatial heterogeneity in lung cancer. TCRdb reprocessed the 5' RACE reads with MiXCR, giving one entry per CDR3 protein. The table lists 50,000 to 65,000 distinct CDR3 sequences, roughly 7% of them singletons. Regarding time point: sample taken at primary tumor resection. Whole RNA was taken from tumor, nontumor lung or frozen PBMC; it was then sequenced unsorted. The material was PBMCs, obtained at surgery. These receptors came from a female donor with early-stage non-small cell lung cancer.

This clonotype was recorded many times. CDR3 loop: CASSTGFYNEQFF. The CDR3 nucleotides read TGTGCCAGCAGTACCGGGTTTTACAATGAGCAGTTCTTC. The rearrangement links TRBV27 to TRBJ2-1, with D uncertain. Between the trimmed V and J ends, which lost 5 bases and 4 bases, there was a span of 9 bases. The CDR3 covers 13 residues. The V gene's germline CDR1 is MNHEY and CDR2 SMNVEV (reference sequence).

The chain employs TRBV18 and TRBJ2-3; 9 bases map to TRBD1. Germline V gene data show CDR1 as KGHSH and CDR2 as LQKENI. Trimming at V came to 9 bases and at J to 2 bases, leaving 9 bases not matched to a gene. This CDR3 region has 15 residues. Here the CDR3 reads CASSRQGGTTDTQYF. CDR3 in DNA: TGTGCCAGTTCGAGACAGGGGGGAACCACAGATACGCAGTATTTT. Full variable domain (rest looked up from reference TRBV18 and TRBJ2-3): NAGVMQNPRHLVRRRGQEARLRCSPMKGHSHVYWYRQLPEEGLKFMVYLQKENIIDESGMPKERFSAEFPKEGPSILRIQQVVRGDSAAYFCASSRQGGTTDTQYFGPGTRLTVL.

This clonotype came up many times. The chain joins TRBV2 to TRBJ2-3; the match to TRBD1 covers 9 bases. The CDR3 consists of 15 residues. Germline V gene sequence: CDR1 SNHLY, CDR2 FYNNEI. With V trimmed by 7 bases and J by 3 bases, 8 bases remained unmatched. Here the CDR3 DNA reads TGTGCCAGCACCCCCGGACAGGGGAGAACAGATACGCAGTATTTT. Protein sequence: CASTPGQGRTDTQYF.

V is TRBV7-3 and J is TRBJ2-5; a weak D match, TRBD2 (7 bases). Germline V gives CDR1 SGHTA, CDR2 FQGTGA. The V gene lost 4 bases and the J gene lost 5 bases, with 14 bases spanning the gap. There are 14 residues in the CDR3. The CDR3 reads CASSSGGRGETQYF. Here the CDR3 DNA reads TGTGCCAGCAGCTCGGGGGGCCGCGGGGAGACCCAGTACTTC.

This clonotype occurred many times. The chain recombines TRBV3-1 with TRBJ1-4, with D tentatively TRBD1 (6 bases). The CDR3 sequence is 14 residues long. Germline assignment: CDR1 LGHDT and CDR2 YNNKEL (reference sequence). The V and J ends lost 7 bases and 10 bases respectively, with 19 bases between them. In DNA form, the CDR3 reads TGTGCCAGCACCATCGAGGGAGGGGGTCGAAAACTGTTTTTT. Encoded protein: CASTIEGGGRKLFF.

There are many counts of this clonotype. The chain has TRBV5-6 and TRBJ2-1, with D perhaps TRBD1 (6 bases). The ends were cut back, 2 bases at V and 8 bases at J, with 14 bases in the middle. This CDR3 has 14 amino acids. Germline loops: CDR1 SGHDT, CDR2 YYEEEE. CDR3 nucleotide sequence: TGTGCCAGCAGCTTCCTACAGGGATGGGATGAGCAGTTCTTC. It encodes CASSFLQGWDEQFF.

This clonotype was counted between two and nine times. This chain connects TRBV12-3 or TRBV12-4 to TRBJ1-3, with unresolved D. This CDR3 comprises 18 residues. V lost 4 bases to trimming and J lost 2 bases, with 21 bases between them. In nucleotides, the CDR3 is TGTGCCAGCAGTTCAAAATCCCGAGGAGGATTGACTGGAAACACCATATATTTT. Amino acid sequence: CASSSKSRGGLTGNTIYF.

This clonotype was observed at least ten times. V is TRBV5-1 and J is TRBJ2-3; D is perhaps TRBD2 (5 bases). In germline, CDR1 is SGHRS, CDR2 YFSETQ. V lost 2 bases to trimming and J lost 6 bases, with 16 bases between them. The CDR3 covers 15 residues. In nucleotides, the CDR3 is TGCGCCAGCAGCTTTAGAGGGCCTACATTTGATACGCAGTATTTT. Translating it yields CASSFRGPTFDTQYF.

The table lists this clonotype with many counts. The chain links TRBV2 to TRBJ1-1; D gene uncertain. This CDR3 contains 12 residues. Germline CDR1 reads SNHLY; CDR2 reads FYNNEI. Trimming removed 5 bases at V and 4 bases at J, with 8 bases between. The DNA for the CDR3 is TGTGCCAGCAGTTGGACGGGCACTGAAGCTTTCTTT. The encoded protein is CASSWTGTEAFF.

This clonotype was counted a few times. The rearrangement links TRBV7-2 to TRBJ1-2; D unclear. CDR3 length: 12 amino acids. Germline V gene sequence: CDR1 SGHTA, CDR2 FQGNSA. The V and J ends lost 1 base and 6 bases respectively, with 6 bases between them. CDR3 protein: CASSLGRDGYTF. CDR3 DNA: TGTGCCAGCAGCTTAGGGAGGGATGGCTACACCTTC.